This passage covers 28 T cell receptor beta chains from one sample sequenced in a study of blood T cell repertoires in COVID-19. The method was immunoSEQ multiplex PCR; TCRdb's version includes in-frame clones alone and lacks a portion of them. The table has about 400,000 clones, 88% seen once. The sequenced sample consisted of PBMCs or T cells enriched from blood (not recorded which). These receptor sequences come from a woman aged 40 to 55 with acute COVID-19.

V is TRBV5-1 and J is TRBJ1-1; TRBD1 agrees at 9 bases. The germline V gene encodes CDR1 SGHRS and CDR2 YFSETQ. Unmatched junction bases numbered 8, after V lost 3 bases and J lost 5 bases. The CDR3 is 15 amino acids. The CDR3: CASSWGQGQRTEAFF. CDR3 sequence (DNA): TGCGCCAGCAGCTGGGGACAGGGACAAAGGACTGAAGCTTTCTTT.

The rearrangement links TRBV15 to TRBJ1-4; 7 bases are a match to TRBD1. Germline V CDR1 and CDR2: LNHNV, YYDKDF (reference sequence). The length of the CDR3 is 15 residues. The V and J ends lost 6 bases and 5 bases, in that order; junction bases with no gene match: 9. In DNA, the CDR3 is TGTGCCACCAGTGGAAGGGGACAGATGAATGAAAAACTGTTTTTT. It specifies CATSGRGQMNEKLFF. Full variable domain (missing parts from reference TRBV15 and TRBJ1-4): DAMVIQNPRYQVTQFGKPVTLSCSQTLNHNVMYWYQQKSSQAPKLLFHYYDKDFNNEADTPDNFQSRRPNTSFCFLDIRSPGLGDTAMYLCATSGRGQMNEKLFFGSGTQLSVL.

This chain connects TRBV18 to TRBJ2-7, with D unresolved. CDR1 KGHSH and CDR2 LQKENI come from the germline V gene. Trimming left V 0 bases short and J 0 bases short, with 3 bases between. There are 13 residues in the CDR3. CDR3 sequence reads: CASSPPASYEQYF. CDR3 bases: TGTGCCAGCTCACCACCAGCCTCCTACGAGCAGTACTTC. Filled out from reference TRBV18 and TRBJ2-7, the complete variable domain reads NAGVMQNPRHLVRRRGQEARLRCSPMKGHSHVYWYRQLPEEGLKFMVYLQKENIIDESGMPKERFSAEFPKEGPSILRIQQVVRGDSAAYFCASSPPASYEQYFGPGTRLTVT.

The chain carries TRBV20-1 and TRBJ2-5; 8 bases line up with TRBD2. The length of the CDR3 is 16 residues. CDR1 DFQATT and CDR2 SNEGSKA come from the germline V gene (reference sequence). V was pared by 3 bases and J by 0 bases, with 9 bases of the junction left unmatched. The CDR3 region is CSASYSSGVYQETQYF. CDR3 DNA sequence: TGCAGTGCTAGTTATAGTAGCGGGGTGTACCAAGAGACCCAGTACTTC.

The rearrangement links TRBV7-9 to TRBJ2-7, with 9 positions matching TRBD1. Trimming removed 6 bases from V and 6 bases from J; junction bases left unmatched: 9. The CDR3 is 14 amino acids. Germline values: CDR1 SEHNR, CDR2 FQNEAQ (reference sequence). The CDR3 nucleotides are TGTGCCAGCAGACCGGACAGGGGAAGTGGCGAGCAGTACTTC. Amino acids: CASRPDRGSGEQYF. Full variable domain (remainder filled in from reference TRBV7-9 and TRBJ2-7): DTGVSQNPRHKITKRGQNVTFRCDPISEHNRLYWYRQTLGQGPEFLTYFQNEAQLEKSRLLSDRFSAERPKGSFSTLEIQRTEQGDSAMYLCASRPDRGSGEQYFGPGTRLTVT.

V is TRBV6-5 and J is TRBJ1-1; 8 nucleotides match TRBD1. The V gene end was trimmed by 6 bases and the J gene end by 4 bases; junction bases not matched to a gene: 4. The CDR3 length is 13 residues. Per germline, CDR1 MNHEY and CDR2 SVGAGI. CDR3 DNA sequence: TGTGCCAGCAGCACGGACAGGGCCACTGAAGCTTTCTTT. Its protein product is CASSTDRATEAFF.

V usage is TRBV6-6 and J usage is TRBJ2-7; the match to TRBD1 covers 8 bases. CDR1 MNHNY and CDR2 SVGAGI come from the germline V gene (reference sequence). V trimming: 10 bases; J trimming: 4 bases; junction bases outside the gene matches: 9. CDR3 length: 13 residues. The CDR3 loop is CATTQGARYEQYF. CDR3 nucleotides: TGTGCCACGACCCAGGGGGCGCGGTACGAGCAGTACTTC.

This chain links TRBV2 with TRBJ2-1; a possible D gene is TRBD1 (5 bases). This CDR3 contains 13 residues. V was shortened by 3 bases and J by 7 bases, with 10 bases between the two germline ends. Per the germline V gene, CDR1 is SNHLY and CDR2 is FYNNEI. CDR3 in DNA: TGTGCCAGCAGTGAGGCCAGGGTAAATGAGCAGTTCTTC. It specifies CASSEARVNEQFF.

Comments on this clone: The limits of the CDR3 on the DNA are not certain, so only TCRdb's listed CDR3 is given. This sequence joins TRBV12-3 or TRBV12-4 and TRBJ1-2; the D call in the table, TRBD1, was not verified against the DNA. Including both end residues, the CDR3 is 11 amino acids long. CDR3 sequence: CASGVGQGATF.

This chain joins TRBV7-8 and TRBJ2-2; D gene uncertain. This CDR3 has 11 residues. V was cut by 7 bases and J by 7 bases, with 7 bases left in between. Germline V gene lookup returns CDR1 SGHVS and CDR2 FQNEAQ. The CDR3 spells CASTGSGELFF. In DNA, the CDR3 is TGTGCCAGCACTGGTAGCGGGGAGCTGTTTTTT.

The J gene is TRBJ1-3, the V gene TRBV5-8; perhaps TRBD1 as D (5 bases). Deletions cut 1 base from V and 0 bases from J, with 11 bases between. Germline assignment: CDR1 SGHTS and CDR2 YDEGEE. The CDR3 has 16 residues. CDR3 DNA: TGTGCCAGCAGCTTGCTGAGACAGCCCTCTGGAAACACCATATATTTT. Protein sequence: CASSLLRQPSGNTIYF.

The chain links TRBV5-4 to TRBJ1-1; 9 bases fit TRBD1. Germline lookup yields CDR1 SGHNT and CDR2 YYREEE (reference sequence). V trimming: 1 base; J trimming: 5 bases; junction bases outside the gene matches: 6. This CDR3 has 15 residues. The DNA of the CDR3 is TGTGCCAGCAGCTTGCCGGGACAGGGATGGACTGAAGCTTTCTTT. Its protein product is CASSLPGQGWTEAFF.

The chain links TRBV19 to TRBJ1-2; maybe TRBD1 (6 bases). The CDR3 totals 11 residues. From germline, CDR1 is LNHDA and CDR2 SQIVND (reference sequence). V shed 3 bases and J shed 10 bases, with 9 bases lying between them. This CDR3 is CASSISGVYTF. DNA for the CDR3: TGTGCCAGTAGTATCTCAGGGGTCTACACCTTC. Complete variable domain (other parts from reference TRBV19 and TRBJ1-2): DGGITQSPKYLFRKEGQNVTLSCEQNLNHDAMYWYRQDPGQGLRLIYYSQIVNDFQKGDIAEGYSVSREKKESFPLTVTSAQKNPTAFYLCASSISGVYTFGSGTRLTVV.

The rearrangement links TRBV7-8 to TRBJ2-3; 10 nucleotides match TRBD2. CDR1 and CDR2 from the germline V gene are SGHVS and FQNEAQ. The J segment lost 3 bases and the V segment lost 1 base, leaving 4 bases of the junction unmatched. The CDR3 spans 16 residues. CDR3 sequence: CASSLELAGRTDTQYF. Here the CDR3 DNA reads TGTGCCAGCAGCTTAGAACTAGCGGGGAGGACAGATACGCAGTATTTT.

The chain employs TRBV24-1 and TRBJ1-5; 7 nucleotides align to TRBD1. The CDR3 has 14 amino acids. V dropped 4 bases and J dropped 1; count of bases not matched to a gene: 0. Germline CDR1 KGHDR, CDR2 SFDVKD. CDR3 DNA sequence: TGTGCCACCAGTGAGGGACAGAGCAATCAGCCCCAGCATTTT. Protein product: CATSEGQSNQPQHF.

The chain combines TRBV19 with TRBJ2-7; TRBD1 matches at 8 bases. This CDR3 comprises 15 residues. Losses at the gene ends were 4 bases for V and 6 bases for J; bases not matched to a gene: 11. Germline V gene data show CDR1 as LNHDA and CDR2 as SQIVND (reference sequence). The DNA for the CDR3 is TGTGCCAGTAGTACTTCCCCCGCAGGGGGCTTCGAGCAGTACTTC. Its translation is CASSTSPAGGFEQYF.

The chain has TRBV21-1 and TRBJ2-3; the D call TRBD1 from the table was never checked on the DNA. TRBV21-1 is termed a pseudogene. The CDR3 sequence is 18 residues long. The CDR3 DNA sequence: TGTGCCAGCAGCAAAGACCTTCTTGACAGGGAGAGCACAGATACGCAGTATTTT. As protein: CASSKDLLDRESTDTQYF.

The chain is built from TRBV5-4 and TRBJ2-1; 9 bases match TRBD2. Losses at the gene ends were 4 bases for V and 4 bases for J; bases not matched to a gene: 15. CDR3 size: 18 residues. Germline CDR1 reads SGHNT; CDR2 reads YYREEE (reference sequence). The CDR3 loop reads CASSPSGGMTGLYNEQFF. CDR3 nucleotides: TGTGCCAGCAGCCCGAGCGGGGGGATGACAGGGCTTTACAATGAGCAGTTCTTC. Full variable domain (remainder filled in from reference TRBV5-4 and TRBJ2-1): ETGVTQSPTHLIKTRGQQVTLRCSSQSGHNTVSWYQQALGQGPQFIFQYYREEENGRGNFPPRFSGLQFPNYSSELNVNALELDDSALYLCASSPSGGMTGLYNEQFFGPGTRLTVL.

V gene TRBV7-2 combines with J gene TRBJ2-2; 7 nucleotides match TRBD1. The ends lost 6 bases at V and 0 bases at J; junction bases unmatched: 4. The CDR3 spans 15 residues. The germline CDR1 and CDR2 sequences are SGHTA and FQGNSA. The CDR3 protein is CASRGQGANTGELFF. In nucleotides, the CDR3 is TGTGCCAGCAGGGGGCAGGGGGCGAACACCGGGGAGCTGTTTTTT.

J is TRBJ2-3 and V is TRBV7-9, with 8 bases that match TRBD1. This CDR3 spans 15 amino acids. V was pared by 1 base and J by 3 bases, with 3 bases of the junction left unmatched. Germline V lookup: CDR1 SEHNR, CDR2 FQNEAQ (reference sequence). The CDR3, as DNA: TGTGCCAGCAGCTTAGGGCGACAGGGGACAGATACGCAGTATTTT. As protein: CASSLGRQGTDTQYF.

This clone has a single count. The chain carries TRBV6-5 and TRBJ2-7; D perhaps matches TRBD1 (6 bases). This CDR3 has 12 residues. With 6 bases removed from V and 11 bases from J, the gap between germline ends came to 17 bases. Germline V gene data show CDR1 as MNHEY and CDR2 as SVGAGI. The CDR3 protein is CASRADRFDKYF. In DNA, the CDR3 is TGTGCCAGCAGGGCCGACAGGTTCGACAAGTACTTC.

This clone was seen just once. J is TRBJ1-6 and V is TRBV5-1; D is unclear. The germline CDR1 and CDR2 sequences are SGHRS and YFSETQ. Between the trimmed V and J ends, which lost 4 bases and 0 bases, there was a span of 17 bases. This CDR3 has 18 residues. The DNA for the CDR3 is TGCGCCAGCAGCCCCCAGGATCCTGCGAGCTCCTATAATTCACCCCTCCACTTT. Residues: CASSPQDPASSYNSPLHF. Based on the CDR3 plus reference TRBV5-1 and TRBJ1-6, the full variable domain is KAGVTQTPRYLIKTRGQQVTLSCSPISGHRSVSWYQQTPGQGLQFLFEYFSETQRNKGNFPGRFSGRQFSNSRSEMNVSTLELGDSALYLCASSPQDPASSYNSPLHFGNGTRLTVT.

The J gene is TRBJ2-3, the V gene TRBV27; 9 bases map to TRBD1. The germline gives CDR1 MNHEY, CDR2 SMNVEV (reference sequence). This CDR3 contains 16 residues. V gave up 4 bases and J gave up 6 bases; unmatched junction bases: 11. The CDR3 DNA reads TGTGCCAGCAGTTCCCCCGGGACAGGGCGTATTGATACGCAGTATTTT. It encodes CASSSPGTGRIDTQYF.

V usage is TRBV5-1 and J usage is TRBJ1-2, with 7 positions matching TRBD1. Germline CDR1 and CDR2: SGHRS and YFSETQ. J lost 3 bases, V lost 3 bases, and 5 bases had no gene match. There are 14 residues in the CDR3. This chain's CDR3 is CASSSRQGDYGYTF. CDR3 sequence (DNA): TGCGCCAGCAGCTCACGCCAGGGGGACTATGGCTACACCTTC.

This clone was counted a few times. The chain couples TRBV6-5 to TRBJ1-2, with 11 positions matching TRBD1. The germline V gene has CDR1 MNHEY and CDR2 SVGAGI. CDR3 length: 14 amino acids. V gave up 6 bases and J gave up 7 bases; unmatched junction bases: 7. CDR3 loop: CASRRDRGISGYTF. The CDR3 nucleotides are TGTGCCAGCAGGAGGGACAGGGGGATCAGTGGCTACACCTTC.

V is TRBV30 and J is TRBJ2-5; D unclear. The CDR3 consists of 12 residues. Trimming left V 2 bases short and J 2 bases short, with 6 bases between. Germline CDR1 GTSNPN, CDR2 SVGIG (reference sequence). In nucleotides, the CDR3 is TGTGCCTGGAGTCCCCTACAAGAGACCCAGTACTTC. It is translated as CAWSPLQETQYF.

The CDR3 DNA follows: TGTGCCAGCAATTCGCGGGGGGGAAGCACAGATACGCAGTATTTT. Translating it yields CASNSRGGSTDTQYF. The chain carries TRBV2 and TRBJ2-3, with 9 bases fitting TRBD2. CDR1 is SNHLY and CDR2 is FYNNEI in the germline V gene. V lost 7 bases to trimming and J lost 0 bases; unmatched junction nucleotides: 5. The CDR3 extends over 15 amino acids. The variable domain in full, completed from reference TRBV2 and TRBJ2-3, reads EPEVTQTPSHQVTQMGQEVILRCVPISNHLYFYWYRQILGQKVEFLVSFYNNEISEKSEIFDDQFSVERPDGSNFTLKIRSTKLEDSAMYFCASNSRGGSTDTQYFGPGTRLTVL.

The chain employs TRBV3-1 (or the pseudogene TRBV3-2) and TRBJ2-5; TRBD2 agrees at 12 bases. The length of the CDR3 is 16 residues. The ends lost 3 bases at V and 5 bases at J; junction bases unmatched: 7. The germline V gene has CDR1 LGHDT and CDR2 YNNKEL (reference sequence). The DNA of the CDR3 is TGTGCCAGCAGCCACACTAGCGGGGGGAGGCCGGAGACCCAGTACTTC. Translating gives CASSHTSGGRPETQYF.